This record looks at one T cell receptor (beta chain) sequence and its context. In this sample, this clone turned up a few times. Its antigen remains undetermined. Base-call qualities are not available, and no considerably larger clone is one nucleotide away. The record originates from a study of glioma-infiltrating T cells after dendritic cell vaccination listed by TCRdb under 2016. Notes on the research overall: The cohort comprised roughly 15 glioblastoma patients from Phase I and II dendritic cell vaccination trials, 9 newly diagnosed and 6 with recurrent disease. Between the early 2000s and the early 2010s, patients were given autologous tumor lysate-pulsed dendritic cell vaccination. The vaccine consisted of monocyte-derived dendritic cells cultured about 7 days with IL-4 and GM-CSF, then pulsed overnight with autologous tumor lysate. Three intradermal dendritic cell vaccine injections were administered to patients at biweekly intervals in the arm below the axilla. Tumor-infiltrating lymphocyte content was quantified and tumor and blood repertoires were compared in dendritic cell-vaccinated glioblastoma patients by deep sequencing of TCR beta CDR3 regions. Survival after dendritic cell vaccination was correlated with TCR sequencing metrics such as TIL content and the overlap between tumor and blood repertoires. The study at large found these results: After dendritic cell vaccination, a higher estimated pretreatment TIL content predicted longer time to progression and longer overall survival. TCR clonality showed no direct relationship with survival, which suggests that a diverse polyclonal response may be important. The three-group TCR overlap response model was characterized as speculative, and prospective validation of the model was stated to be required. The cohort was small and heterogeneous, and full blood and tumor sets were available for few patients, with initial-recurrent tumor pairs available for even fewer patients.

Patients were selected for having adequate residual fresh-frozen tumor tissue and more than two years of available survival data. None of the glioblastoma patients carried an isocitrate dehydrogenase mutation, although molecular status otherwise varied. PBMC were collected before vaccination, two weeks after the third vaccination, and at tumor progression when it occurred. The Qiagen DNeasy Blood extraction Kit was used to extract genomic DNA. TCRB CDR3 regions were amplified from roughly 1.8 ug genomic DNA, or all available DNA if less, using the immunoSEQ assay. Multiplex PCR used 60 forward primers for TCR V beta segments and 13 reverse primers for J beta segments. To estimate the number of reads per starting template, synthetic control templates were added to each sample at limiting dilution. Reads of 87 bp were generated by sequencing on the Illumina HiSeq System. In the paper's pipeline: To remove PCR and sequencing errors, closely related sequences were merged with a nearest neighbor algorithm. TCR overlap was defined as the percentage of unique tumor TCR beta sequences that were also found in the peripheral blood of the same patient. TCRdb provides this immuneACCESS table in a form limited to in-frame rearrangements. Some clones are lacking; in checked studies, under half of them reflect an unresolved V gene, and why the rest are absent is not known. V and J calls and clone size are copied from that table; D and trimming were computed from the DNA. The sample table holds some 30,000 clones, of which over 90% were seen once. Over 2% of the sample lies in the top ten.

Cut back by 3 bases and 1 base, the V and J ends lie 6 bases apart. The germline V gene (reference sequence) yields LNHDA for CDR1 and SQIVND for CDR2. Spanning cysteine to phenylalanine, the CDR3 consists of 13 amino acids. The CDR3 DNA has 39 bases and is translated from base 1. Rearrangement joined TRBV19 to TRBJ2-5; possibly the D gene is TRBD1, per 5 matching bases. This material consisted of blood, taken before dendritic cell vaccination. The TCR was taken from a human donor with glioblastoma. The CDR3 is CASSIRVQETQYF. The bases are TGTGCCAGTAGTATCAGGGTCCAAGAGACCCAGTACTTC.